This T cell receptor (beta chain) comes out of a study of CD8 T cells in ankylosing spondylitis. Whole-study results and caveats: Among TCR beta sequences, a motif of several highly homologous variants appeared characteristic of ankylosing spondylitis blood. Earlier work had already found some motif variants in reactive arthritis synovial fluid and blood.

This CDR3 is 13 amino acids long. V was shortened by 7 bases and J by 4 bases, with 13 bases between the two germline ends. This clonotype was observed many times. Its target is not known. Each TCR beta library was made by quantitative 5'-RACE that incorporated molecular barcodes. TCRdb analysed the 5' RACE reads with MiXCR anew, one entry per CDR3 protein. Here the sample spans tens of thousands of distinct CDR3 sequences, 9% being singletons. V gene TRBV12-3 or TRBV12-4 combines with J gene TRBJ2-5; D uncertain. The source of this sequence is a male donor with ankylosing spondylitis. Sequencing used blood, either unsorted or a sorted T cell fraction (not recorded which). This CDR3 reads CASTPQGLETQYF. The CDR3 DNA is TGTGCCAGCACCCCCCAAGGGTTAGAGACCCAGTACTTC.